This T cell receptor (beta chain) emerged from a study of graft-versus-host responses after intestinal transplantation. Clones were read by immunoSEQ multiplex PCR, and TCRdb kept only the in-frame ones, dropping some. The profile shows 130,000 to 150,000 clones, approximately 91% of them singletons. Remarks on this clone: The target antigen is unknown.

V was clipped by 4 bases and J by 7 bases; unmatched bases: 6. CDR3 length equals 15 residues. Looked up from germline, CDR1 is KGHSH and CDR2 is LQKENI. Notes on the study in general: Recipient marrow held GvH clones, some first seen in ileum or blood.

Sequences were derived from unstimulated CD4+ T cells sorted from spleen or lymph node cells, sampled before intestinal transplant. The receptor was isolated from a human donor who received an intestinal transplant. The chain carries TRBV18 and TRBJ1-5; 11 bases are shared with TRBD1. The CDR3 sequence: CASSRDRGTGQPQHF. In DNA, the CDR3 is TGTGCCAGCTCACGGGACAGGGGGACAGGACAGCCCCAGCATTTT.